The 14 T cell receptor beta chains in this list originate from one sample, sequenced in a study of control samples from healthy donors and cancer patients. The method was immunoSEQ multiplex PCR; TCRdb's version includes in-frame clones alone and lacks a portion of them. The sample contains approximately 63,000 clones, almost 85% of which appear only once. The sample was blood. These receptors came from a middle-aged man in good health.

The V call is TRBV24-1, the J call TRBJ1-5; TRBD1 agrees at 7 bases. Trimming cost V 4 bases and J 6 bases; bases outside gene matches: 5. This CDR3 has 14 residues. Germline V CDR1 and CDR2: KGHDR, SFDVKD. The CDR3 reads CATSEEGAAQPQHF. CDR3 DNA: TGTGCCACCAGTGAGGAGGGGGCGGCTCAGCCCCAGCATTTT.

This CDR3 reads CASSTRDRDYPLHF. In nucleotides, the CDR3 is TGTGCCAGCAGCACGCGGGACAGGGATTACCCCCTCCACTTT. J is TRBJ1-6 and V is TRBV13, with 9 bases aligning to TRBD1. After removal of 5 bases from V and 13 bases from J, the junction contained 9 bases not matched to a gene. Looked up from germline, CDR1 is PRHDT and CDR2 is FYEKMQ (reference sequence). This CDR3 is 14 amino acids long.

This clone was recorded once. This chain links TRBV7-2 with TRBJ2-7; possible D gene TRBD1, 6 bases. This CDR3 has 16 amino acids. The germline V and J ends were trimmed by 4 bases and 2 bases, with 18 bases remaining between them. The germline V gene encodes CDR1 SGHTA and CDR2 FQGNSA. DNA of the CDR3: TGTGCCAGCAGCTCCCTCCGGCAGGGGAAGACCTACGAGCAGTACTTC. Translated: CASSSLRQGKTYEQYF.

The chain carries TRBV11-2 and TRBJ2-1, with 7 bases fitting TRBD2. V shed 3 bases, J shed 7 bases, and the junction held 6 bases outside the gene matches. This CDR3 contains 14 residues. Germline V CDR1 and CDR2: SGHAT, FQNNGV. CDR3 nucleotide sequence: TGTGCCAGCAGCTTTCAGCGGGGTAATAATGAGCAGTTCTTC. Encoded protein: CASSFQRGNNEQFF.

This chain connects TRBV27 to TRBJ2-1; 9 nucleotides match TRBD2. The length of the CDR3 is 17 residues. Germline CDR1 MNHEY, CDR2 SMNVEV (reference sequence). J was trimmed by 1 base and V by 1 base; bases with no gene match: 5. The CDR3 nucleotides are TGTGCCAGCAGTTTATTGAGACTAGCGGTGTCCTACAATGAGCAGTTCTTC. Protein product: CASSLLRLAVSYNEQFF.

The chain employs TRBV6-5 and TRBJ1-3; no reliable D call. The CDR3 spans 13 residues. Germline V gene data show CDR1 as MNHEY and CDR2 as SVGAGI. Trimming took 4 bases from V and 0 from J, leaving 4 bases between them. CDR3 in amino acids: CASSSGSGNTIYF. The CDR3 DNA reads TGTGCCAGCAGTTCTGGCTCTGGAAACACCATATATTTT.

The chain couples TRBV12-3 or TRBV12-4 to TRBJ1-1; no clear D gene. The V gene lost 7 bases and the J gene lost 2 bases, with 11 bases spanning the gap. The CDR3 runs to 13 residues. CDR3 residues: CASTPGRNTEAFF. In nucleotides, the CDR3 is TGTGCCAGCACCCCGGGCCGAAACACTGAAGCTTTCTTT.

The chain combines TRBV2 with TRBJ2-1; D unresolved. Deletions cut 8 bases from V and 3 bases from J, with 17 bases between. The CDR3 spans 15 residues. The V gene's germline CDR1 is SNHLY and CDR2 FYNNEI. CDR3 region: CASCSRDTNYNEQFF. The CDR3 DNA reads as TGTGCCAGCTGTAGCAGAGACACTAACTACAATGAGCAGTTCTTC.

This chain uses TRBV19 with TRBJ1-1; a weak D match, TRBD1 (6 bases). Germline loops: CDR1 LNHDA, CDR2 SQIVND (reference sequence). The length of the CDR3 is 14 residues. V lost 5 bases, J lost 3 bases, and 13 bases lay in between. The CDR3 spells CASSATRGYTEAFF. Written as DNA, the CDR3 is TGTGCCAGTAGTGCGACGAGGGGGTACACTGAAGCTTTCTTT.

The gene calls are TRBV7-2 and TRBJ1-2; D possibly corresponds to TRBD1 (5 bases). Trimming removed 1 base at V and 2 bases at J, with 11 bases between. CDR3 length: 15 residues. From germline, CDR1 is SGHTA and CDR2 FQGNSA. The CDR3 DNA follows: TGTGCCAGCAGCTTAGGACCGGGACGGAACTATGGCTACACCTTC. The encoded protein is CASSLGPGRNYGYTF.

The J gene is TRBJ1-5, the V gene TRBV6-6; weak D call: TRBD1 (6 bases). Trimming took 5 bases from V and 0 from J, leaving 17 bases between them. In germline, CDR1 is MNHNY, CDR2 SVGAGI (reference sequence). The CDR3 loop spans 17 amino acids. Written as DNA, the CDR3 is TGTGCCAGCAGTCACCCCAGGGGCGCAAATAGCAATCAGCCCCAGCATTTT. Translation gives CASSHPRGANSNQPQHF.

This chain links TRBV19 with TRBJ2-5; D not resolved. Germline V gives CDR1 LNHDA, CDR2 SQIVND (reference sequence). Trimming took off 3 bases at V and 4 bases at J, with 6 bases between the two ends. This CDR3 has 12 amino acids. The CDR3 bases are TGTGCCAGTAGTATTAGAGGAGAGACCCAGTACTTC. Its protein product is CASSIRGETQYF.

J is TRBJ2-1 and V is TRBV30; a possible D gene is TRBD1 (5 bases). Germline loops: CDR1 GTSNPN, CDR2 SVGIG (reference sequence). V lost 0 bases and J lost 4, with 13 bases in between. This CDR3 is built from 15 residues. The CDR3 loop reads CAWSVLDSLYNEQFF. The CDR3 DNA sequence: TGTGCCTGGAGTGTACTTGACAGCCTGTACAATGAGCAGTTCTTC.

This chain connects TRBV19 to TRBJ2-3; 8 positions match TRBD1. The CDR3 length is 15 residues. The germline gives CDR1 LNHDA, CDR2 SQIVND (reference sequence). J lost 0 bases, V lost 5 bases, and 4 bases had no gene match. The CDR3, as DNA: TGTGCCAGTAGTCGACAGGGGCCCAGCACAGATACGCAGTATTTT. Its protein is CASSRQGPSTDTQYF.